This T cell receptor (beta chain) appears in the sequencing data of a study of OX40 agonist ivuxolimab in advanced cancers. Study background: Patients in dose escalation had liver, melanoma, kidney or head and neck cancers. Partial responses, seen in three patients, involved one hepatocellular carcinoma and two cutaneous melanomas.

The method was immunoSEQ multiplex PCR; TCRdb's version includes in-frame clones alone and lacks a portion of them. The data hold about 100,000 clones, with roughly 94% observed a single time. Note on this clone: Its antigen remains unknown. At the DNA level, this CDR3 is encoded by other sequences in the same sample as well.

The length of the CDR3 is 13 residues. Germline V gives CDR1 LGHNA, CDR2 YSLEER. V shed 4 bases and J 2 bases; nucleotides not matched to a gene: 1. The study, taken as a whole, reports: Some patients without response likewise showed low normalized clonal expansion. Some of the lowest clonal expansion was seen in partial responders at 0.1-3.0 mg/kg.

This chain links TRBV4-3 with TRBJ1-1; 7 nucleotides agree with TRBD1. The TCR sequence derives from an adult with an advanced solid tumor such as melanoma, head and neck, liver or kidney cancer. Here the sequenced sample was CD4+ or CD8+ T cells sorted from blood, taken in a trial of the OX40 agonist ivuxolimab. DNA of the CDR3: TGCGCCAGCAGCCGGGACAGAAACACTGAAGCTTTCTTT. This encodes CASSRDRNTEAFF.